This T cell receptor (beta chain) was recovered during a study of shared clonotypes between healthy human individuals. Broader study findings: Non-shared clonotypes had lower generation probabilities than those shared by all four donors. Generally, naive subsets (rather than memory subsets) showed larger estimated richness.

A CD45RA-negative memory subset and a CD45RA+ naive subset were separated from the CD4+ cells. Notes on this clone: Its antigen remains unknown.

The CDR3 contains 15 residues. Germline V gives CDR1 SGDLS, CDR2 YYNGEE. The trim removed 4 bases at V and 4 bases at J, leaving 6 bases unmatched. The method was immunoSEQ multiplex PCR; TCRdb's version includes in-frame clones alone and lacks a portion of them. The sample lists about 2.4 million clones; 80% to 95% were seen once. This sequence joins TRBV9 and TRBJ2-5, with 11 bases aligning to TRBD2. The TCR comes from a man between 18 and 35 years old in good health. Some clones in this sample may be carry-over from other donors' samples. Sample: naive CD4+ T cells from PBMCs. Noted subset: CD45RA+ positively selected. The CDR3 nucleotides read TGTGCCAGCAGCATGACTAGCGGGACACTAGAGACCCAGTACTTC. Translation: CASSMTSGTLETQYF.